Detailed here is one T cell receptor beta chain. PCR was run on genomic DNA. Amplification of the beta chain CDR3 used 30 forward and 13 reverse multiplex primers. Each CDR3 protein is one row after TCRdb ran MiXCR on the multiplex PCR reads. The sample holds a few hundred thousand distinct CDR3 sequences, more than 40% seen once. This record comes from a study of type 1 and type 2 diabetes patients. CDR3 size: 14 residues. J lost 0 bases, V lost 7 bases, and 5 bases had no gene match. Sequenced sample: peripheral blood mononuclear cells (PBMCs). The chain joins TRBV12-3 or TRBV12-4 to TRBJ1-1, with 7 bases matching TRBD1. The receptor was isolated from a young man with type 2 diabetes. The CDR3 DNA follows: TGTGCCAGCACCCTGGACAGGATGAACACTGAAGCTTTCTTT. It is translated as CASTLDRMNTEAFF.